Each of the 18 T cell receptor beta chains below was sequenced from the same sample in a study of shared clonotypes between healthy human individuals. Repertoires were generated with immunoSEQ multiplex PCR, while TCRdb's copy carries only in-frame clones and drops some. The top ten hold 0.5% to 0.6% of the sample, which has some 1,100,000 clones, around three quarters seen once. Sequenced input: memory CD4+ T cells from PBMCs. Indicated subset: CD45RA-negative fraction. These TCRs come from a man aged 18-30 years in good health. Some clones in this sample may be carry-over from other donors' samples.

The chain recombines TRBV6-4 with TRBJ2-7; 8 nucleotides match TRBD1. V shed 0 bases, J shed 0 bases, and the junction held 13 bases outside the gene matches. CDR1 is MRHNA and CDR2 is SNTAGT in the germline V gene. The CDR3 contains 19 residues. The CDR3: CASSDSTPWTGRYSYEQYF. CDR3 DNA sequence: TGTGCCAGCAGTGACTCGACTCCATGGACAGGGCGATACTCCTACGAGCAGTACTTC.

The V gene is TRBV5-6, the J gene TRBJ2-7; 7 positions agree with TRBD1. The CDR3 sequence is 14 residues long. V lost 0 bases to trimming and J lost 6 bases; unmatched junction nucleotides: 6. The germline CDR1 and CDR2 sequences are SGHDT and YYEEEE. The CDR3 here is CASSLGTGVSEQYF. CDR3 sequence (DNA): TGTGCCAGCAGCTTGGGTACAGGGGTAAGCGAGCAGTACTTC.

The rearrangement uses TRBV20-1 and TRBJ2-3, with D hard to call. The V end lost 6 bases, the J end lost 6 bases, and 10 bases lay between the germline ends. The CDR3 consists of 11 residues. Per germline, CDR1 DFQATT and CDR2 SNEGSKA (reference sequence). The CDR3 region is CSAGGMDTQYF. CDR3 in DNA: TGCAGTGCCGGCGGCATGGATACGCAGTATTTT.

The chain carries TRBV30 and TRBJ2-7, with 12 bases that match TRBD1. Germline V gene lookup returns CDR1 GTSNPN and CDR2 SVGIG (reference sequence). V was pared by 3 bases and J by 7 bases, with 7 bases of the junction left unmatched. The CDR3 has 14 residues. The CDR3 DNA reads TGTGCCTGGAGCTGGGACAGGGGGCTCGAAGAGCAGTACTTC. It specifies CAWSWDRGLEEQYF.

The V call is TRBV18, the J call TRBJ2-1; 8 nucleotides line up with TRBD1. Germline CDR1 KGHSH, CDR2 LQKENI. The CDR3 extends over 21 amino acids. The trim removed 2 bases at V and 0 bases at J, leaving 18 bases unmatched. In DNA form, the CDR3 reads TGTGCCAGCTCACCATCCAACCGCCCAGGGGGCGACTTGAGCTCCTACAATGAGCAGTTCTTC. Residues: CASSPSNRPGGDLSSYNEQFF.

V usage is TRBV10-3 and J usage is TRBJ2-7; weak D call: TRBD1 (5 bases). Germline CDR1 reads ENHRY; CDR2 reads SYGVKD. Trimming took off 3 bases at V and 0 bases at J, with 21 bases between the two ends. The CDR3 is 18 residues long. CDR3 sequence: CAISEPPQGVRSSYEQYF. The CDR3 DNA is TGTGCCATCAGTGAACCTCCTCAGGGCGTTAGGAGCTCCTACGAGCAGTACTTC.

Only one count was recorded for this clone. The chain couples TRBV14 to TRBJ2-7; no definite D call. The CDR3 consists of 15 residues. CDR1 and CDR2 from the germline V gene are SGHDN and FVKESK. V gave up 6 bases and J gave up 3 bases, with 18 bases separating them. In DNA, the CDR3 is TGTGCCAGCAGTCCCCTTGGGTTCTTGGACTACGAGCAGTACTTC. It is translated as CASSPLGFLDYEQYF.

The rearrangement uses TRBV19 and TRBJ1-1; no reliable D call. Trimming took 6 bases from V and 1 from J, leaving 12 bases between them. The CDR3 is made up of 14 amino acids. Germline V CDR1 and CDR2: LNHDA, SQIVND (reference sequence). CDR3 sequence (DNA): TGTGCCAGTAGGACGACATACTCGAACACTGAAGCTTTCTTT. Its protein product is CASRTTYSNTEAFF.

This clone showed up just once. The CDR3 loop reads CASSEMAGGETQYF. The CDR3 DNA is TGTGCCAGCAGTGAAATGGCTGGCGGAGAGACCCAGTACTTC. The V call is TRBV6-1, the J call TRBJ2-5; D is uncertain. The CDR3 has 14 residues. Germline CDR1 reads MNHNS; CDR2 reads SASEGT. The germline V and J ends were trimmed by 2 bases and 4 bases, with 11 bases remaining between them.

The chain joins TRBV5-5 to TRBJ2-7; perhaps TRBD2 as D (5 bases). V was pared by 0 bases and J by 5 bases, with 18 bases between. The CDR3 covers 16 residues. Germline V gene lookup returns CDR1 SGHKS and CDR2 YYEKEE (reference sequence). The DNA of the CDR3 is TGTGCCAGCAGCTTGGCGACCGGGATATCGGCGGACGAGCAGTACTTC. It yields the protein CASSLATGISADEQYF.

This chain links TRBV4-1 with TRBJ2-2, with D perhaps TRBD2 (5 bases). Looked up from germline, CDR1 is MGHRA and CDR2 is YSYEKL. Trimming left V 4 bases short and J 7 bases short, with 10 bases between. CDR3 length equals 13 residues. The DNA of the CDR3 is TGCGCCAGCAGCCGGGAGTTCGGCGGGGAGCTGTTTTTT. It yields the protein CASSREFGGELFF.

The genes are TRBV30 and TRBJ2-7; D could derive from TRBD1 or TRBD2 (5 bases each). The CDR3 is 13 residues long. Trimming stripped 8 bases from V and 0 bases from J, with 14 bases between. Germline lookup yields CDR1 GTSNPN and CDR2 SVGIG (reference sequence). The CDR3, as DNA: TGTGCCGTCCGCCGGGACCACTCCTACGAGCAGTACTTC. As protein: CAVRRDHSYEQYF.

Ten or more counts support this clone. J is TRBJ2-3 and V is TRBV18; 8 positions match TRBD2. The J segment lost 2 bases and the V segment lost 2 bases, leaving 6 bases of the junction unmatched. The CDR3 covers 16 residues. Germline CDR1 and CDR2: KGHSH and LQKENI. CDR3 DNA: TGTGCCAGCTCACCAGGTAGCGGGGCCATCACAGATACGCAGTATTTT. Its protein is CASSPGSGAITDTQYF.

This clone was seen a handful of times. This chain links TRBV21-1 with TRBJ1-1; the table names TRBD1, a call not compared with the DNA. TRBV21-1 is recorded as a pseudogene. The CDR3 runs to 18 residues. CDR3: CASSKVPNRGPPNTEAFF. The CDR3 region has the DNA TGTGCCAGCAGCAAAGTCCCGAACAGGGGGCCACCGAACACTGAAGCTTTCTTT.

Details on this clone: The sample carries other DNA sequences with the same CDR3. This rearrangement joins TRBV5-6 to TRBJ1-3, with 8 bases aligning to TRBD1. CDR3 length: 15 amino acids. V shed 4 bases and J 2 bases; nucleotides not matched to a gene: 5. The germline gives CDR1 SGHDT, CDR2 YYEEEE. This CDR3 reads CASSLGQGAGNTIYF. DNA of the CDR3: TGTGCCAGCAGCCTAGGACAGGGAGCTGGAAACACCATATATTTT. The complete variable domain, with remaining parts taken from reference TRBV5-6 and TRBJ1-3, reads DAGVTQSPTHLIKTRGQQVTLRCSPKSGHDTVSWYQQALGQGPQFIFQYYEEEERQRGNFPDRFSGHQFPNYSSELNVNALLLGDSALYLCASSLGQGAGNTIYFGEGSWLTVV.

The CDR3: CASSYLGTGGQGYTF. For the CDR3, the DNA is TGTGCCAGCAGTTACCTTGGGACAGGGGGCCAGGGCTACACCTTC. The chain recombines TRBV6-6 with TRBJ1-2, with 12 bases lining up with TRBD1. CDR1 and CDR2 from the germline V gene are MNHNY and SVGAGI (reference sequence). The CDR3 spans 15 residues. With 2 bases clipped from V and 8 bases from J, the junction kept 6 bases outside the gene matches.

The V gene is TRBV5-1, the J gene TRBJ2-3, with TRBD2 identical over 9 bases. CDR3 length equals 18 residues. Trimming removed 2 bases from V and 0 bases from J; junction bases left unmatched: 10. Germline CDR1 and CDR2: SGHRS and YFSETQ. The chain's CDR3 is CASSFNYGLASSTDTQYF. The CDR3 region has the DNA TGCGCCAGCAGCTTCAACTATGGACTAGCGAGTAGCACAGATACGCAGTATTTT.

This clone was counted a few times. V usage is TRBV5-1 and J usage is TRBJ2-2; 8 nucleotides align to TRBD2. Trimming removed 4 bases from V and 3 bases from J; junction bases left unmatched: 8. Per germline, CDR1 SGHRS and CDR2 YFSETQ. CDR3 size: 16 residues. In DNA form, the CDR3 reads TGCGCCAGCAGCCCCCAAGGAGCGGGAGACACCGGGGAGCTGTTTTTT. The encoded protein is CASSPQGAGDTGELFF.